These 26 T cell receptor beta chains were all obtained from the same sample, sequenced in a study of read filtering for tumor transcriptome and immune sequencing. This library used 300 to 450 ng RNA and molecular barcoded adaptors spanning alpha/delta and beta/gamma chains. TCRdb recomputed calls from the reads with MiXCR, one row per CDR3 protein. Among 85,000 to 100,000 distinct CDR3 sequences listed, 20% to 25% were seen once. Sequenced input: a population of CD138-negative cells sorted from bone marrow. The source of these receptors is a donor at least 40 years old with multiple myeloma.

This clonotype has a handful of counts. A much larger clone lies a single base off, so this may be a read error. In nucleotides, the CDR3 is TGTGCCAGCGAAGGACAGGGGATCTCCGGGGATCTGTTTTTT. Its translation is CASEGQGISGDLFF. The chain couples TRBV2 to TRBJ2-2; 9 nucleotides line up with TRBD1. Germline V gives CDR1 SNHLY, CDR2 FYNNEI. CDR3 length: 14 residues.

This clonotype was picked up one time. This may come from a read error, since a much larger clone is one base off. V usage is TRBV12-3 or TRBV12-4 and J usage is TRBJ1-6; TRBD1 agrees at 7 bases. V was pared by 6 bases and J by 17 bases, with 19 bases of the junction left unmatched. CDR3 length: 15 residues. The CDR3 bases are TGTGCCAGCAGGAGCCTACAGGGGAAGGGGTCCCCATTCCACTTT. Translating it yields CASRSLQGKGSPFHF.

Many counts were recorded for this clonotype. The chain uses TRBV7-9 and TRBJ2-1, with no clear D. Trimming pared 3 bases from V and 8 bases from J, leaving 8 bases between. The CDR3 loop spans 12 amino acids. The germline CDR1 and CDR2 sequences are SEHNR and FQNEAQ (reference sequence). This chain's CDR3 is CASSLLPHEQFF. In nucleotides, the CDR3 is TGTGCCAGCAGCTTGTTACCCCATGAGCAGTTCTTC.

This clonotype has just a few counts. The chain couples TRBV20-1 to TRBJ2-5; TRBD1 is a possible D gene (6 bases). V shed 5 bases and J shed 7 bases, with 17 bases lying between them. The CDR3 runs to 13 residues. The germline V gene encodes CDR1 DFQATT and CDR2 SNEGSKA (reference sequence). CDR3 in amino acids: CSAPGGQYGTQYF. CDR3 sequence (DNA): TGCAGTGCTCCCGGCGGACAGTACGGGACCCAGTACTTC.

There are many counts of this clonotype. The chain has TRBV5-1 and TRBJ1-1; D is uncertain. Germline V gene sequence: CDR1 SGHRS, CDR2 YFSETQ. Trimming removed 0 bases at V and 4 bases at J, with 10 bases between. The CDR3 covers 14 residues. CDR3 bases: TGCGCCAGCAGCTTGGACCCGGAGGGCACTGAAGCTTTCTTT. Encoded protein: CASSLDPEGTEAFF.

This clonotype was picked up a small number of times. In nucleotides, the CDR3 is TGTGCCAGCAGCTTAAATTTGGAGAGCACAGATACGCAGTATTTT. As protein: CASSLNLESTDTQYF. The chain has TRBV11-2 and TRBJ2-3; D is unclear. Trimming pared 2 bases from V and 0 bases from J, leaving 9 bases between. Germline V gene sequence: CDR1 SGHAT, CDR2 FQNNGV. This CDR3 has 15 amino acids.

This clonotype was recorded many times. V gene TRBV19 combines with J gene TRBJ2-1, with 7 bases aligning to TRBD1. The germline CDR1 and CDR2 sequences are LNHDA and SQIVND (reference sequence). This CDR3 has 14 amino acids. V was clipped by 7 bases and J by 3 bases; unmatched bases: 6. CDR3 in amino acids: CASNPGQIYNEQFF. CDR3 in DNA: TGTGCCAGTAATCCGGGACAGATCTACAATGAGCAGTTCTTC.

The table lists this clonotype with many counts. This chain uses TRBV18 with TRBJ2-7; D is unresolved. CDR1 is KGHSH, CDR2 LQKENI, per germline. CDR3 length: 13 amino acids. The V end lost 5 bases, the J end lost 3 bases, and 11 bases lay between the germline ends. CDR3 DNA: TGTGCCAGCTCAAGTTCGGCCGGCTACGAGCAGTACTTC. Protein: CASSSSAGYEQYF.

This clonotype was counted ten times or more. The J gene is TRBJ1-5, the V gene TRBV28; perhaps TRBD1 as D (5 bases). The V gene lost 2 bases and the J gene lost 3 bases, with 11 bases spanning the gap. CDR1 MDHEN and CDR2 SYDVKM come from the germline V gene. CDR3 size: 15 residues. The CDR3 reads CASSLIAGNNQPQHF. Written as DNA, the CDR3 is TGTGCCAGCAGTTTAATAGCAGGGAACAATCAGCCCCAGCATTTT.

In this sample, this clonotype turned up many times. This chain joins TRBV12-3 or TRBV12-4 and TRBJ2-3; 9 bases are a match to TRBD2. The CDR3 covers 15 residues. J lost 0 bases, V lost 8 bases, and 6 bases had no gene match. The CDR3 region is CASRRLAVSTDTQYF. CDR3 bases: TGTGCCAGCCGCCGACTAGCGGTTAGCACAGATACGCAGTATTTT.

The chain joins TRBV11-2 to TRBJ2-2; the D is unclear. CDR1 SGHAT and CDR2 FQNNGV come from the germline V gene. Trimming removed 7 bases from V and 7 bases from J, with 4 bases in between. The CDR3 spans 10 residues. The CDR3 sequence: CASMGGELFF. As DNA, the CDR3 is TGTGCCAGCATGGGCGGGGAGCTGTTTTTT.

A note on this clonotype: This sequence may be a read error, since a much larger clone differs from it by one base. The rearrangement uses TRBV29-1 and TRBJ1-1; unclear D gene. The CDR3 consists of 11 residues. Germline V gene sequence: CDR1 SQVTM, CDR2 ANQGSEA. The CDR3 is CSVSINTEASF. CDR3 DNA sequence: TGCAGCGTTTCTATTAACACTGAAGCTTCCTTT.

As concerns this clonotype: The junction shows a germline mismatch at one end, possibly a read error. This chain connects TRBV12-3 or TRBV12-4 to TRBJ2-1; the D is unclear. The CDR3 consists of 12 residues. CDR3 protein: CACSPAYNELFF. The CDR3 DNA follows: TGTGCCTGCTCTCCCGCCTACAATGAGCTGTTCTTC.

CDR3 sequence (DNA): TGCGCCAGCAGCTTGGAAGCACGTTCCTACGAGCAGTACTTC. Amino acids: CASSLEARSYEQYF. This rearrangement joins TRBV5-1 to TRBJ2-7; D uncertain. Germline-derived CDR1 and CDR2 are SGHRS and YFSETQ. V lost 0 bases to trimming and J lost 1 base, with 8 bases between them. This CDR3 has 14 amino acids.

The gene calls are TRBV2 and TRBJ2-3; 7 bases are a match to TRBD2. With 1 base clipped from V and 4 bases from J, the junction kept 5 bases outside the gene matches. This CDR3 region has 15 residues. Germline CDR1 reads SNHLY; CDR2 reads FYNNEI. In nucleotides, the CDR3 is TGTGCCAGCAGTGAAGGAGTGGGGGGGGCAGATACGCAGTATTTT. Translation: CASSEGVGGADTQYF.

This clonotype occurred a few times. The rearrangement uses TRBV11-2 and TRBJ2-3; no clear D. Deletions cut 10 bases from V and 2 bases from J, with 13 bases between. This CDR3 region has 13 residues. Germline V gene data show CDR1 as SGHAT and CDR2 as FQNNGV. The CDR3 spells CATQTPDTDTQYF. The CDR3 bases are TGTGCCACCCAGACTCCCGACACAGATACGCAGTATTTT.

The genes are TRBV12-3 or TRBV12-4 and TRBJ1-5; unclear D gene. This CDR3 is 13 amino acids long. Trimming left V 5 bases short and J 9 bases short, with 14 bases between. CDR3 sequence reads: CASSLQVGGPQHF. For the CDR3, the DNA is TGTGCCAGCAGTCTCCAGGTGGGTGGGCCCCAGCATTTT.

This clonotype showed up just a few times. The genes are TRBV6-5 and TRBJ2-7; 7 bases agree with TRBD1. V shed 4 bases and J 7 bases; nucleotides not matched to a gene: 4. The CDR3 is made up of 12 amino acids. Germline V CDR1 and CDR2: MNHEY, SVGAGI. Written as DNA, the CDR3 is TGTGCCAGCAGTTCATCAGGGGGAGAGCAGTACTTC. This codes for CASSSSGGEQYF.

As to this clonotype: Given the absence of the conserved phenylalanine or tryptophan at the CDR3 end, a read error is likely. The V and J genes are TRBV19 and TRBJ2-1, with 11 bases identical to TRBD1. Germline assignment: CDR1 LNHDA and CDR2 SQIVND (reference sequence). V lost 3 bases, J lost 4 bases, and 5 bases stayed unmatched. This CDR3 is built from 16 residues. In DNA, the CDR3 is TGTGCCAGTAGTATGGGCGGGACAGGGGGATACAATGAGCAGTTCTCC. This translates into CASSMGGTGGYNEQFS.

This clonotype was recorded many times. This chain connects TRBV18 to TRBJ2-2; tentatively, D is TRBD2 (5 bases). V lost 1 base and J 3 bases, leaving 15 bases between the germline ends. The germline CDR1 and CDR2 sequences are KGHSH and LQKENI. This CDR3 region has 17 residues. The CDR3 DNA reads TGTGCCAGCTCACCACAGGTTGTTGGGAGACACACCGGGGAGCTGTTTTTT. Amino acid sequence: CASSPQVVGRHTGELFF.

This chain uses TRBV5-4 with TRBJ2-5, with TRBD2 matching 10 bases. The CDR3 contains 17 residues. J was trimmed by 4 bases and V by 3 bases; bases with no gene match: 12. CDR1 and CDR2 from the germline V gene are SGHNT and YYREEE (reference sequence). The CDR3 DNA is TGTGCCAGCAGCTCCCGACTAGCGGGTCGTGGAGGAGAGACCCAGTACTTC. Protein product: CASSSRLAGRGGETQYF.

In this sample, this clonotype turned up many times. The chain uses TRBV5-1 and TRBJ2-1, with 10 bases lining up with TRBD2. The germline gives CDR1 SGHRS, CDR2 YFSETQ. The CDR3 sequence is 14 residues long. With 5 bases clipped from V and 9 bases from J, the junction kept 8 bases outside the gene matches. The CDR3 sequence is CASRRERGGSEQFF. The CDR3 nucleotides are TGCGCCAGCAGAAGGGAGCGGGGGGGCTCTGAGCAGTTCTTC.

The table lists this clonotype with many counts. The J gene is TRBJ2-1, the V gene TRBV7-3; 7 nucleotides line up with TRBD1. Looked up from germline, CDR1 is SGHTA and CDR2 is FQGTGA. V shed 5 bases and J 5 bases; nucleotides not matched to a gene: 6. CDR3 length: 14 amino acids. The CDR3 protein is CASSPPGQHNEQFF. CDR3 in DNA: TGTGCCAGCAGCCCCCCGGGACAGCACAATGAGCAGTTCTTC.

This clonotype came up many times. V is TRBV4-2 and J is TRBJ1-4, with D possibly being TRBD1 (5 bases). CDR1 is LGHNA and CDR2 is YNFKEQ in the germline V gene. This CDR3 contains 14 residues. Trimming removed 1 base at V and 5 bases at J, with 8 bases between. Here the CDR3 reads CASSQARDNEKLFF. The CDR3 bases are TGTGCCAGCAGCCAAGCCAGGGACAATGAAAAACTGTTTTTT.

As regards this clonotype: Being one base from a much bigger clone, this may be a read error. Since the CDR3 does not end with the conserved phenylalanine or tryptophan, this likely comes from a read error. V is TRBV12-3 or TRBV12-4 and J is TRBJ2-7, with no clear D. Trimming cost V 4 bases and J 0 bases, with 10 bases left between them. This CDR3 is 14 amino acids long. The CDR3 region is CASSSQVSSYEQYL. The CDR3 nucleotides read TGTGCCAGCAGTTCGCAAGTAAGCTCCTACGAGCAGTACCTC.

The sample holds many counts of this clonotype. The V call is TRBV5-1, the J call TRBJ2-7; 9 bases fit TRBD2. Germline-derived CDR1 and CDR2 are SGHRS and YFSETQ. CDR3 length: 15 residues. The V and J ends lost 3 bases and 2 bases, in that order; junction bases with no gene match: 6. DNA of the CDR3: TGCGCCAGCAGCTCTCTTGGCGGGGGGGCCTACGAGCAGTACTTC. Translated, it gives CASSSLGGGAYEQYF.